What follows are 22 T cell receptor beta chains derived from one specimen sequenced in a study of shared clonotypes between healthy human individuals. TCRdb's copy holds only in-frame clones and misses some; the assay was immunoSEQ multiplex PCR. The sample yields about 1.1 million clones, 70% to 85% seen once. Input material: memory CD4+ T cells from PBMCs. The subset denotes: CD45RA-negative fraction. These receptors were taken from a man aged 18 to 29 in good health. Some clones in this sample may be carry-over from other donors' samples.

The J gene is TRBJ1-2, the V gene TRBV6-6; TRBD1 matches 8 bases. J gave up 2 bases and V 5 bases, and 7 bases lay outside the gene matches. Germline V gene data show CDR1 as MNHNY and CDR2 as SVGAGI (reference sequence). The CDR3 spans 15 residues. This CDR3 is CASSVGQGFNYGYTF. CDR3 DNA sequence: TGTGCCAGCAGTGTCGGACAGGGTTTCAACTATGGCTACACCTTC.

The rearrangement links TRBV5-8 to TRBJ2-3, with a weak D call TRBD1 (6 bases). The CDR3 has 15 residues. Germline V gene sequence: CDR1 SGHTS, CDR2 YDEGEE. V dropped 5 bases and J dropped 6 bases, with 19 bases sitting between them. The CDR3 is CASSGYRETSDTQYF. The CDR3 DNA reads TGTGCCAGCAGTGGTTACAGGGAAACTTCTGATACGCAGTATTTT.

This chain connects TRBV5-4 to TRBJ1-2; 9 bases align to TRBD1. The CDR3 is 16 residues long. Germline trimming cut 1 base from V and 8 bases from J; bases unmatched to any gene: 12. The germline gives CDR1 SGHNT, CDR2 YYREEE (reference sequence). CDR3 bases: TGTGCCAGCAGCTTGAATAGGGGACAGGGAACGGCCGGCTACACCTTC. As protein: CASSLNRGQGTAGYTF.

The chain links TRBV5-4 to TRBJ2-1; 10 bases match TRBD2. The CDR3 contains 17 residues. Trimming at V came to 4 bases and at J to 6 bases, leaving 13 bases not matched to a gene. Germline loops: CDR1 SGHNT, CDR2 YYREEE (reference sequence). The DNA for the CDR3 is TGTGCCAGCAGCCTCAAAGCTAGCGGGAGTCTGGGCAATGAGCAGTTCTTC. Its translation is CASSLKASGSLGNEQFF.

The sample holds one count of this clone. The V call is TRBV28, the J call TRBJ2-4, with TRBD1 matching 7 bases. Trimming cost V 5 bases and J 0 bases; bases outside gene matches: 16. The CDR3 has 19 residues. Germline V gene data show CDR1 as MDHEN and CDR2 as SYDVKM. CDR3 loop: CASSQFFPRDRKAKNIQYF. The CDR3 DNA is TGTGCCAGCAGTCAATTCTTCCCCCGGGACAGAAAAGCCAAAAACATTCAGTACTTC.

Note on this clone: At the DNA level, this CDR3 is encoded by other sequences in the same sample as well. The chain uses TRBV4-1 and TRBJ2-1; D not resolved. The germline V gene has CDR1 MGHRA and CDR2 YSYEKL. This CDR3 is built from 16 residues. Deletions cut 0 bases from V and 0 bases from J, with 9 bases between. The CDR3 sequence is CASSQEGRSSYNEQFF. The DNA for the CDR3 is TGCGCCAGCAGCCAAGAAGGGCGGAGCTCCTACAATGAGCAGTTCTTC.

CDR3 residues: CASSVFLVDNEQFF. DNA of the CDR3: TGTGCCAGCAGTGTCTTCCTAGTCGACAATGAGCAGTTCTTC. V usage is TRBV2 and J usage is TRBJ2-1; unclear D gene. The CDR3 is 14 residues long. The germline CDR1 and CDR2 sequences are SNHLY and FYNNEI. V shed 4 bases and J shed 5 bases, with 12 bases lying between them.

V and J are TRBV5-4 and TRBJ2-7; a possible D gene is TRBD1 (7 bases). This CDR3 has 15 amino acids. Per the germline V gene, CDR1 is SGHNT and CDR2 is YYREEE (reference sequence). V lost 4 bases and J lost 2, with 16 bases in between. CDR3 in amino acids: CASSTGGQNPYEQYF. In DNA form, the CDR3 reads TGTGCCAGCAGCACCGGGGGACAGAACCCCTACGAGCAGTACTTC.

In the case of this clone: The junction and the germline gene differ at one end; a read error may be behind it. This chain uses TRBV19 with TRBJ2-1; D might be TRBD1 (5 bases). The germline V gene encodes CDR1 LNHDA and CDR2 SQIVND (reference sequence). The CDR3 extends over 14 amino acids. The CDR3 reads CASSIAGQGGFVLF. DNA of the CDR3: TGTGCCAGTAGTATAGCTGGGCAGGGTGGGTTCGTGCTCTTC.

The rearrangement uses TRBV5-4 and TRBJ1-2; a weak D match, TRBD1 (5 bases). The CDR3 is 14 amino acids. The germline V gene encodes CDR1 SGHNT and CDR2 YYREEE (reference sequence). The V end lost 2 bases, the J end lost 4 bases, and 12 bases lay between the germline ends. CDR3 nucleotide sequence: TGTGCCAGCAGCTTTGGACACGGGACCTATGGCTACACCTTC. It encodes CASSFGHGTYGYTF.

For this clone: Other DNA sequences of this sample code for an identical CDR3. The chain combines TRBV7-2 with TRBJ2-3; no clear D. Trimming took 3 bases from V and 5 from J, leaving 9 bases between them. Germline loops: CDR1 SGHTA, CDR2 FQGNSA. This CDR3 comprises 13 residues. DNA for the CDR3: TGTGCCAGCAGCTTGGAGTGGGAAGATACGCAGTATTTT. It translates to CASSLEWEDTQYF.

This chain connects TRBV7-8 to TRBJ2-1; TRBD1 is a possible D gene (6 bases). Trimming removed 3 bases at V and 8 bases at J, with 20 bases between. There are 16 residues in the CDR3. Germline values: CDR1 SGHVS, CDR2 FQNEAQ. The DNA of the CDR3 is TGTGCCAGCAGCTTTTCCGGGACACCCGAGGCCCATGAGCAGTTCTTC. Translation gives CASSFSGTPEAHEQFF. Variable domain in full (rest from reference TRBV7-8 and TRBJ2-1): GAGVSQSPRYKVAKRGQDVALRCDPISGHVSLFWYQQALGQGPEFLTYFQNEAQLDKSGLPSDRFFAERPEGSVSTLKIQRTQQEDSAVYLCASSFSGTPEAHEQFFGPGTRLTVL.

The chain has TRBV6-5 and TRBJ2-7, with D uncertain. The germline V gene has CDR1 MNHEY and CDR2 SVGAGI. V was pared by 0 bases and J by 7 bases, with 10 bases between. The CDR3 has 13 amino acids. CDR3 protein: CASSYSNSLEQYF. CDR3 DNA sequence: TGTGCCAGCAGTTACTCGAATAGTTTGGAGCAGTACTTC.

The chain links TRBV5-4 to TRBJ2-7; the D is unclear. The ends were cut back, 1 base at V and 1 base at J, with 12 bases in the middle. This CDR3 spans 15 amino acids. Germline CDR1 reads SGHNT; CDR2 reads YYREEE (reference sequence). The CDR3 loop reads CASSLRNSPSYEQYF. The CDR3 nucleotides read TGTGCCAGCAGCTTGAGAAATTCCCCTTCCTACGAGCAGTACTTC.

This clone has just a few counts. The J gene is TRBJ1-3, the V gene TRBV4-1; D is perhaps TRBD1 (6 bases). This CDR3 spans 16 amino acids. CDR1 MGHRA and CDR2 YSYEKL come from the germline V gene. V lost 1 base and J lost 4, with 14 bases in between. CDR3 region: CASSQGPGGLGNTIYF. The DNA of the CDR3 is TGCGCCAGCAGCCAAGGGCCGGGGGGCCTCGGAAACACCATATATTTT.

This clone was observed a single time. V gene TRBV6-1 combines with J gene TRBJ2-3; TRBD2 matches 9 bases. The CDR3 sequence is 20 residues long. Unmatched junction bases numbered 15, after V lost 1 base and J lost 1 base. Germline values: CDR1 MNHNS, CDR2 SASEGT. Here the CDR3 DNA reads TGTGCCAGCAGTGAAGGTGATCGGATAGCGGGAGAGGGAGGCACAGATACGCAGTATTTT. This translates into CASSEGDRIAGEGGTDTQYF.

This clone was recorded once. This chain uses TRBV29-1 with TRBJ2-7, with D perhaps being TRBD1 or TRBD2 (5 bases each). The CDR3 totals 12 residues. V was pared by 2 bases and J by 3 bases, with 8 bases between. The germline V gene encodes CDR1 SQVTM and CDR2 ANQGSEA. The CDR3 loop reads CSVERDGYEQYF. The DNA of the CDR3 is TGCAGCGTTGAAAGGGACGGCTACGAGCAGTACTTC.

The rearrangement joins TRBV6-6 to TRBJ1-1; D gene unclear. Germline loops: CDR1 MNHNY, CDR2 SVGAGI (reference sequence). Trimming cost V 0 bases and J 2 bases, with 10 bases left between them. The CDR3 runs to 15 residues. The CDR3: CASSYSVRSNTEAFF. The CDR3 DNA sequence: TGTGCCAGCAGTTACTCTGTACGGTCAAACACTGAAGCTTTCTTT.

Comment on this clone: Other nucleotide sequences in the sample specify the same CDR3. This sequence joins TRBV29-1 and TRBJ2-3; D uncertain. The CDR3 runs 12 residues. In germline, CDR1 is SQVTM, CDR2 ANQGSEA. V was cut by 4 bases and J by 2 bases, with 7 bases left in between. CDR3 sequence reads: CSVVAATDTQYF. The CDR3 bases are TGCAGCGTTGTCGCGGCCACAGATACGCAGTATTTT.

J is TRBJ2-7 and V is TRBV5-4; 9 positions agree with TRBD2. The CDR3 length is 15 residues. Unmatched junction bases numbered 8, after V lost 4 bases and J lost 3 bases. CDR1 SGHNT and CDR2 YYREEE come from the germline V gene (reference sequence). The DNA for the CDR3 is TGTGCCAGCAGCGAGAACAGCGGGAGGAGCTACGAGCAGTACTTC. Its translation: CASSENSGRSYEQYF.

The chain carries TRBV5-1 and TRBJ1-1; 9 bases match TRBD1. The CDR3 has 15 residues. V lost 4 bases to trimming and J lost 4 bases; unmatched junction nucleotides: 8. The germline gives CDR1 SGHRS, CDR2 YFSETQ. The DNA for the CDR3 is TGCGCCAGCAGCGCCTGGGACAGGGTCAGCACTGAAGCTTTCTTT. It codes for CASSAWDRVSTEAFF.

The chain joins TRBV9 to TRBJ2-3; perhaps TRBD2 as D (6 bases). The germline gives CDR1 SGDLS, CDR2 YYNGEE. CDR3 length equals 15 residues. Trimming stripped 9 bases from V and 0 bases from J, with 17 bases between. The CDR3 is CATGVSGVSTDTQYF. The CDR3 DNA sequence: TGTGCCACCGGGGTGTCGGGAGTTAGCACAGATACGCAGTATTTT.